The present T cell receptor beta chain was sequenced within a study of T cell clusters in autoimmune cytopenias. Study results and caveats: The cluster-lack signature was not seen for secondary cytopenia versus chronic lymphocytic leukemia.

For this clonotype: The antigen is unknown.

TRB rearrangements were amplified by touch-down multiplex PCR with mixed TRB-A/B primers. TCRdb re-analyzed the multiplex PCR reads; it lists each CDR3 protein once, without DNA. Its table records 12,000 or so distinct CDR3 sequences. Each sample's input was approximately 0.25 ug genomic DNA, 38,000 or so genome equivalents. The CDR3 is 14 residues long. Germline lookup yields CDR1 SGHRS and CDR2 YFSETQ. This sample was also put to use in a study of T cell repertoires in aging, cancer and after chemotherapy.

The specimen sequenced was peripheral blood. The origin of this receptor is a human donor in good health. V usage is TRBV5-1 and J usage is TRBJ1-1. This CDR3 reads CASSLAEINTEAFF.